This TCR beta chain derives from a study of T cells after posttransplantation cyclophosphamide. Study observations and caveats: Tissue-infiltrating T cells from skin or gut overlapped little with blood T cells. Later blood repertoires were often dominated by clones from the donor CD8+ memory compartment.

About this clone itself: Antigen unknown.

TCRdb's copy holds only in-frame clones and misses some; the assay was immunoSEQ multiplex PCR. Among some 10,000 clones listed, roughly nine tenths were seen once. Cyclophosphamide on days +3 and +4 followed busulfan-fludarabine conditioning and a marrow graft. Per the germline V gene, CDR1 is MNHEY and CDR2 is SVGAGI. The CDR3 is 15 residues long. The trim removed 5 bases at V and 7 bases at J, leaving 11 bases unmatched. The chain has TRBV6-5 and TRBJ2-7, with 10 bases aligning to TRBD1. The specimen was CD4+ T cells sorted from PBMCs, collected after allogeneic stem cell transplant with posttransplant cyclophosphamide. This TCR was recovered from a male patient in his thirties who received an allogeneic stem cell transplant from a related donor, was CMV-positive, and had acute GVHD only. Some T cells may have originated in the graft donor. The CDR3 nucleotides are TGTGCCAGCAGTCCCCGGACAGGGGGGAGGTTTGAGCAGTACTTC. Encoded protein: CASSPRTGGRFEQYF.